The following is a T cell receptor (beta chain) sequence with its context. This clonotype occurred a few times. What antigen it recognizes has not been identified. Base qualities are not provided; no much larger clone lies one nucleotide away. The library was generated by 5' RACE. Sequencing took place on an Illumina HiSeq 2500. A second PCR of about 6 to 11 cycles was run with a J-beta primer mix and a sample-barcoded 5' primer. A template-switch 5' adaptor carrying 12 random nucleotides introduced a unique molecular identifier onto each TCR beta cDNA molecule. Each sample yielded at least 2.5 million CDR3-containing paired-end reads. First-strand cDNA synthesis was performed from all RNA using the Mint cDNA synthesis kit, with priming by a TRBC-specific oligonucleotide. Following uracil-DNA glycosylase treatment, a first 18-cycle PCR with universal primers M1SS and BC2_uni_R was performed on all cDNA. The paper's processing steps were these. For normalization, 1 million high-quality reads, each with a distinct molecular identifier, were randomly selected from each sample. Instead of being binned into consensus sequences, reads with shared molecular identifiers were discarded. MiTCR, run with a Q25 quality threshold and the strictest error-elimination algorithm, handled CDR3 identification, clonotype clustering and error correction. A nonparametric unseen species model with Euler transformation was used to estimate lower-bound total TCR beta diversity. TCRdb handled the public reads itself, with Q25 trimming in fastp and clone calling in MiXCR, and kept productive beta chains. Rows are combined by CDR3 protein, so each entry shows the most common genes and DNA. These V and J calls are TCRdb output, not the study's own analysis. The sample table contains 800,000 to 950,000 distinct CDR3 sequences; only one count was recorded for about 29% of them. About 10% of the sample lies in the top ten.

V is trimmed back by 7 bases and J by 5 bases, and the junction contains 8 bases that no gene match accounts for. The cysteine opens and the phenylalanine closes a CDR3 of 15 amino acids. Only the CDR3 region is kept as DNA, spanning 45 bases read in frame from base 1. These data originate in a study of blood T cells in healthy people across ages (dated by TCRdb to the mid-2010s). The study in broad terms: In model experiments, roughly one uniquely barcoded TCR beta cDNA molecule per two T cells was captured by template switching. The study measured age-related changes in TCR beta repertoire diversity using deep sequencing normalized with unique cDNA molecular identifiers. The donors were divided into four age groups: young (average around 15 years), middle-aged (about 39), aged (approximately 62) and long-lived (roughly 88). Two additional independent replicas of 1 million unique cDNA reads from the same blood draw were analyzed for two donors (one aged 18 to 30 and one aged 80 or older). Here is what the overall study found, with its caveats: As age increased, observed TCR beta diversity per million T cells dropped in a roughly linear way, and a significant reduction was already evident by age 40. Compared with the aged group, more naive CD4+ T cells, fewer expanded clones and increased TCR diversity were shown by the long-lived group, suggesting age selection. Conclusive comparison of naive and antigen-experienced compartments was prevented by the profiling of bulk unsorted PBMCs. Estimates of total diversity based on one million sequenced T cells were regarded as lower bounds and as underestimates. Donor CMV infection status was unknown, potentially confounding age-related changes in expanded clonotypes. Observed TCR beta diversity correlated strongly with the percentage of naive T cells measured by flow cytometry.

Donors were 39 systemically healthy Caucasian individuals from Russia aged roughly 6 to 100 years. Each donor gave around 9.8 milliliters of peripheral blood, collected into EDTA-treated Vacutainer tubes. Ficoll-Paque density-gradient centrifugation was used to isolate PBMCs, with at least 7 million per sample. Total RNA, at least 6 micrograms per sample, was extracted from PBMCs with Trizol reagent. For every donor, flow cytometry on a PBMC aliquot measured the percentage of naive CD45RAhigh/CD27high T cells. The sample was also reused in another study, on T cells of mothers and their children. The other study reports the following: Nine systemically healthy Caucasian individuals served as donors, namely three mothers together with their six children. cDNA synthesis consumed the entire amount of extracted RNA, loaded at around 1.4 ug RNA in each 15 ul reaction. Sample barcodes and 2-4 random nucleotides were added via the M1S primer in the second PCR. Over 10 million TCR beta CDR3 reads came from each mother, compared with approximately 3 million reads from each child. In both related and unrelated pairs, thymic selection shapes the output of TCR recombination in a similar way, with inherited differences having only a minor effect. Related mother-child pairs always showed normalized repertoire overlap that was slightly higher than in unrelated mother-child pairs, though the difference was never significant. With a sensitivity of approximately 96 clones per million clonotypes, no persistent microchimeric T cell clones were detected. In the study, deep NGS was used to compare the TCR beta repertoires of mothers and children, and features distinguishing related mother-child pairs from unrelated individuals were sought. On average, the children were around 11 +/- 4 years old, while the mothers were around 40 +/- 4 years old. Libraries were sequenced on Illumina HiSeq 2000 with 100+100 nt paired-end reads after adapter ligation with NEBNext reagents. To prevent cross-contamination, the mother and child libraries were prepared one month apart and sequenced in separate runs. Each donor had between about 450,000 and 2,100,000 distinct TCR beta clonotypes identified. Naive TCR beta clonotypes were estimated from low-frequency clonotypes matched to each donor's FACS-determined naive share, without sorting.

The rearrangement joined TRBV12-3 or TRBV12-4 to TRBJ2-5; TRBD1 fits 12 bases in the junction. The sequencing input was blood. This TCR came from a woman between 35 and 50 years old in good health. For the CDR3, the sequence is CASTLSGTGGETQYF. The nucleotide sequence reads as follows: TGTGCCAGCACCCTGTCCGGGACAGGGGGCGAGACCCAGTACTTC.